The 7 T cell receptor beta chains below were found in one sample sequenced in a study of cytomegalovirus exposure and HLA in healthy donors. PCR involved 60 Vbeta and 13 Jbeta primers. Sequenced by immunoSEQ multiplex PCR; TCRdb stores in-frame clones only, minus some. The table includes 150,000 to 200,000 clones, 60% to 80% detected once. The sample taken for sequencing was PBMCs. These receptors all stem from a woman aged 45-60 years in good health and CMV-seropositive.

V and J are TRBV18 and TRBJ2-5; D is perhaps TRBD2 (6 bases). Trimming took 1 base from V and 1 from J, leaving 7 bases between them. Looked up from germline, CDR1 is KGHSH and CDR2 is LQKENI. The length of the CDR3 is 14 residues. CDR3 bases: TGTGCCAGCTCACCACTAGCGGTCCAAGAGACCCAGTACTTC. The encoded protein is CASSPLAVQETQYF.

The genes are TRBV6-5 and TRBJ2-7; 7 bases are a match to TRBD2. Trimming took 0 bases from V and 7 from J; bases not matched to a gene: 12. CDR1 MNHEY and CDR2 SVGAGI come from the germline V gene. The CDR3 covers 16 residues. CDR3 coding DNA: TGTGCCAGCAGTTACTCGGCGCTAGCGGTCGATGGGGAGCAGTACTTC. This gives the protein CASSYSALAVDGEQYF.

This sequence joins TRBV9 and TRBJ2-2; D ambiguous. Germline CDR1 is SGDLS and CDR2 is YYNGEE. V gave up 1 base and J gave up 3 bases, with 10 bases separating them. This CDR3 spans 15 amino acids. The CDR3 protein is CASSVYEYYTGELFF. In DNA form, the CDR3 reads TGTGCCAGCAGCGTATACGAGTACTACACCGGGGAGCTGTTTTTT.

The rearrangement uses TRBV25-1 and TRBJ1-1; D remains unclear. Germline V gives CDR1 MGHDK, CDR2 SYGVNS. The CDR3 spans 13 residues. The V gene lost 1 base and the J gene lost 6 bases, with 9 bases spanning the gap. The CDR3 DNA reads as TGTGCCAGCAGTGAATTCGCGACTTCTGAAGCTTTCTTT. It codes for CASSEFATSEAFF. The variable domain in full, with the rest retrieved from reference TRBV25-1 and TRBJ1-1, is EADIYQTPRYLVIGTGKKITLECSQTMGHDKMYWYQQDPGMELHLIHYSYGVNSTEKGDLSSESTVSRIRTEHFPLTLESARPSHTSQYLCASSEFATSEAFFGQGTRLTVV.

This clone was counted once. The chain is built from TRBV6-5 and TRBJ1-2; D gene ambiguous. V lost 2 bases to trimming and J lost 4 bases, with 11 bases between them. The CDR3 extends over 14 amino acids. Germline loops: CDR1 MNHEY, CDR2 SVGAGI. The CDR3 loop reads CASSYGRGSYGYTF. The CDR3 nucleotides are TGTGCCAGCAGTTACGGACGGGGAAGCTATGGCTACACCTTC.

V and J are TRBV7-2 and TRBJ2-4; tentative D call: TRBD2 (6 bases). V gave up 4 bases and J gave up 2 bases, with 9 bases separating them. This CDR3 has 14 amino acids. The germline gives CDR1 SGHTA, CDR2 FQGNSA. For the CDR3, the DNA is TGTGCCAGCAGCTCCGGGGGATCCAAAAACATTCAGTACTTC. As protein: CASSSGGSKNIQYF. Supplemented by reference TRBV7-2 and TRBJ2-4, the full variable domain reads GAGVSQSPSNKVTEKGKDVELRCDPISGHTALYWYRQSLGQGLEFLIYFQGNSAPDKSGLPSDRFSAERTGGSVSTLTIQRTQQEDSAVYLCASSSGGSKNIQYFGAGTRLSVL.

J is TRBJ2-7 and V is TRBV10-1; 8 bases match TRBD1. V shed 2 bases, J shed 4 bases, and the junction held 4 bases outside the gene matches. CDR1 WNHNN and CDR2 SYGVQD come from the germline V gene (reference sequence). The CDR3 spans 14 residues. Here the CDR3 DNA reads TGCGCCAGCAGTGAGGACCGGACAGGGTACGAGCAGTACTTC. This sequence encodes CASSEDRTGYEQYF.